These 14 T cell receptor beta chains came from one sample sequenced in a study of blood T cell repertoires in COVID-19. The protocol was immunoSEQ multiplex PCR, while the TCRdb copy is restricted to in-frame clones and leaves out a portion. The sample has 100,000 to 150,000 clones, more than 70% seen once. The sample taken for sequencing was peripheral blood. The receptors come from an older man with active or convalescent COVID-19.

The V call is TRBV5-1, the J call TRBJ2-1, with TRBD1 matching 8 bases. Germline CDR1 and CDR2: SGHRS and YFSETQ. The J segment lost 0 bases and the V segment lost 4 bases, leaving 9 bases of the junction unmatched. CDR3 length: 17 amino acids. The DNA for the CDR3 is TGCGCCAGCAGCCGAACCTCCGGGACAGGCTCCTACAATGAGCAGTTCTTC. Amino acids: CASSRTSGTGSYNEQFF.

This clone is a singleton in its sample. CDR3 amino acids: CASKIGGSGTDTQYF. The CDR3 nucleotides read TGTGCCAGCAAGATCGGGGGTTCGGGCACAGATACGCAGTATTTT. This sequence joins TRBV6-5 and TRBJ2-3, with D possibly being TRBD2 (6 bases). Germline V lookup: CDR1 MNHEY, CDR2 SVGAGI. The CDR3 runs to 15 residues. Trimming left V 7 bases short and J 1 base short, with 15 bases between.

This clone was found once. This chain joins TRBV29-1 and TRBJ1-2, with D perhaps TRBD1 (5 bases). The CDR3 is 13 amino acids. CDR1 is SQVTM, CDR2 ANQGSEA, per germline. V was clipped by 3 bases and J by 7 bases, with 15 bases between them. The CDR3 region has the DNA TGCAGCGTTGAGAGCCTGGGGGGGATTGGCTACACCTTC. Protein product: CSVESLGGIGYTF.

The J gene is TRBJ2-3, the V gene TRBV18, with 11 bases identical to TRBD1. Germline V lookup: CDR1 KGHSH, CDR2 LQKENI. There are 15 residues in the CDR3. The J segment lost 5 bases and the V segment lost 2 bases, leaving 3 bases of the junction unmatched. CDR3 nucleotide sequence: TGTGCCAGCTCACCAGGGACAGGGGGGAAAGATACGCAGTATTTT. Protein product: CASSPGTGGKDTQYF. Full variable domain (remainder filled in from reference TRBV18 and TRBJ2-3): NAGVMQNPRHLVRRRGQEARLRCSPMKGHSHVYWYRQLPEEGLKFMVYLQKENIIDESGMPKERFSAEFPKEGPSILRIQQVVRGDSAAYFCASSPGTGGKDTQYFGPGTRLTVL.

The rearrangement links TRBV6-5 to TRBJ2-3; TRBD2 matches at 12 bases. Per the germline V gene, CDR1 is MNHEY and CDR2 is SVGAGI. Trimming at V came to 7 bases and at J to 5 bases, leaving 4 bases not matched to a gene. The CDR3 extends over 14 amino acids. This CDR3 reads CASNLAGGGDTQYF. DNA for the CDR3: TGTGCCAGCAACCTAGCGGGGGGGGGAGATACGCAGTATTTT.

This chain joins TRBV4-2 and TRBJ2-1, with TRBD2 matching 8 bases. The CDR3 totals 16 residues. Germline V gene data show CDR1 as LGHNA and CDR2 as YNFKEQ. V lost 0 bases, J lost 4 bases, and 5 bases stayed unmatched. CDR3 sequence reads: CASSQDLAGRYNEQFF. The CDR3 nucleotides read TGTGCCAGCAGCCAAGATTTAGCGGGGAGATACAATGAGCAGTTCTTC.

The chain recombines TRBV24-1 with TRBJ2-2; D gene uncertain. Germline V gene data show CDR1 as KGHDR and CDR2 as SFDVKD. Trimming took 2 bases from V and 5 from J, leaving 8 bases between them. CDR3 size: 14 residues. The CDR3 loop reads CATSDSYMTGELFF. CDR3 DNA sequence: TGTGCCACCAGTGATTCATACATGACCGGGGAGCTGTTTTTT.

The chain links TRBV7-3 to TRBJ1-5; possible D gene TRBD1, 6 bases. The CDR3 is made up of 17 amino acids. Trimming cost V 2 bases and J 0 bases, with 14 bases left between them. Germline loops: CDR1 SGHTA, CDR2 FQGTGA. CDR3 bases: TGTGCCAGCAGCTTAGGCGGACAGCGCTATAGCAATCAGCCCCAGCATTTT. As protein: CASSLGGQRYSNQPQHF.

In DNA, the CDR3 is TGTGCCAGCAGTGCCCAGGGTCCGAACACTGAAGCTTTCTTT. Protein: CASSAQGPNTEAFF. V and J are TRBV27 and TRBJ1-1; D is perhaps TRBD1 (5 bases). The V gene's germline CDR1 is MNHEY and CDR2 SMNVEV (reference sequence). V dropped 5 bases and J dropped 1 base, with 11 bases sitting between them. CDR3 length: 14 residues.

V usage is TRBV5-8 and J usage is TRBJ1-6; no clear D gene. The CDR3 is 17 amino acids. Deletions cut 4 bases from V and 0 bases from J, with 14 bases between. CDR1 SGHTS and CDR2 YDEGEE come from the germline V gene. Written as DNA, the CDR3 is TGTGCCAGCAGCCCGGAGGACCGGAGCTCCTATAATTCACCCCTCCACTTT. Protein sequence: CASSPEDRSSYNSPLHF.

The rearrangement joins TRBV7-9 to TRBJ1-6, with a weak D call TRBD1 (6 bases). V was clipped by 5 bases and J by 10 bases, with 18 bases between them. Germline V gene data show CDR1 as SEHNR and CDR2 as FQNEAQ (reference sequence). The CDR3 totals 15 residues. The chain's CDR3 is CASSPFRGADSPLHF. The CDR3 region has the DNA TGTGCCAGCAGCCCATTCAGGGGTGCTGACTCACCCCTCCACTTT.

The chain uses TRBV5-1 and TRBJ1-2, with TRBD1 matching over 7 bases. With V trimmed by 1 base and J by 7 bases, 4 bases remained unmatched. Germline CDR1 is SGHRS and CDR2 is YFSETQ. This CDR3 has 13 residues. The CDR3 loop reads CASSLRGQRGYTF. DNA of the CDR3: TGCGCCAGCAGCTTGAGGGGGCAGCGTGGCTACACCTTC.

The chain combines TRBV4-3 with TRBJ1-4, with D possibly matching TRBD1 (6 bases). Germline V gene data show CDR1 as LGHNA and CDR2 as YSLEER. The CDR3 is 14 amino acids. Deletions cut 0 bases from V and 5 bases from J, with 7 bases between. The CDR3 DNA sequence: TGCGCCAGCAGCCAAGACAGGGGAAATGAAAAACTGTTTTTT. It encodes CASSQDRGNEKLFF.

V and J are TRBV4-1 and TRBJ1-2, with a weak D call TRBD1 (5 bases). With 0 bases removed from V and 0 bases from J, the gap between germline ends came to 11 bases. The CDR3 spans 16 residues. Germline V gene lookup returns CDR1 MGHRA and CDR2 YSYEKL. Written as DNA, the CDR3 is TGCGCCAGCAGCCAAGATCTTAGACAGCCTAACTATGGCTACACCTTC. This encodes CASSQDLRQPNYGYTF.